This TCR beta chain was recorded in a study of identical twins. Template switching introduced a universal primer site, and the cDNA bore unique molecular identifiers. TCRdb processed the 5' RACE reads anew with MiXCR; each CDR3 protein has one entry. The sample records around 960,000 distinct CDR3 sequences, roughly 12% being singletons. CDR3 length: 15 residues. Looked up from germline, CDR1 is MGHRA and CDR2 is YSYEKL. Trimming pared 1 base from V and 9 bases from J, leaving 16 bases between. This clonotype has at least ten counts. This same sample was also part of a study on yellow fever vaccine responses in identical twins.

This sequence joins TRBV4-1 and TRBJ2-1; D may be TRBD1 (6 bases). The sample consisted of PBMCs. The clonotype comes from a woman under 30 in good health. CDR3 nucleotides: TGCGCCAGCAGCCAAGGGCAGGGGATTACACCTGAGCAGTTCTTC. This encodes CASSQGQGITPEQFF.